Below are 9 T cell receptor beta chains sequenced from a single sample in a study of long-term antiretroviral therapy in people with HIV. Assay version v3.0 of immunoSEQ was used, and it was run at survey level. Assay used: immunoSEQ multiplex PCR; TCRdb lists only in-frame clones, some missing. In the table there are approximately 24,000 clones, over 65% of which are singletons. Sequences were derived from unsorted PBMCs, sampled about 5.7 years after starting antiretroviral therapy. These receptor sequences come from a man under 40 with HIV.

The chain is built from TRBV30 and TRBJ1-2, with 10 bases matching TRBD1. The V and J ends lost 0 bases and 8 bases, in that order; junction bases with no gene match: 6. The CDR3 runs to 14 residues. The V gene's germline CDR1 is GTSNPN and CDR2 SVGIG (reference sequence). The CDR3 loop is CAWSVPGQGIGYTF. CDR3 sequence (DNA): TGTGCCTGGAGTGTACCGGGACAGGGGATCGGCTACACCTTC.

Only a few counts were recorded for this clone. The V gene is TRBV7-2, the J gene TRBJ2-7; TRBD1 matches 7 bases. J lost 3 bases, V lost 2 bases, and 19 bases had no gene match. CDR1 and CDR2 from the germline V gene are SGHTA and FQGNSA. The CDR3 runs 19 residues. CDR3 sequence reads: CASSLTPGTETPIGYEQYF. The CDR3 DNA is TGTGCCAGCAGCTTAACGCCCGGGACAGAAACTCCTATAGGCTACGAGCAGTACTTC.

V is TRBV7-9 and J is TRBJ2-7; D is ambiguous. Deletions cut 5 bases from V and 1 base from J, with 9 bases between. Germline V CDR1 and CDR2: SEHNR, FQNEAQ (reference sequence). CDR3 length: 13 residues. DNA for the CDR3: TGTGCCAGCAGCCTAGACGGTTCCTACGAGCAGTACTTC. Amino acid sequence: CASSLDGSYEQYF.

As to this clone: Relative to the germline gene, one junction end is altered; a read error may explain this. The V call is TRBV30, the J call TRBJ1-2; weak D call: TRBD1 (6 bases). The CDR3 covers 12 residues. Germline V gives CDR1 GTSNPN, CDR2 SVGIG (reference sequence). CDR3 amino acids: CAWSGGGYGYIF. DNA of the CDR3: TGTGCCTGGAGTGGAGGGGGATATGGCTACATCTTC.

Only one count was recorded for this clone. The gene calls are TRBV5-4 and TRBJ2-7; possibly TRBD1 for D (5 bases). Trimming cost V 1 base and J 4 bases, with 9 bases left between them. Germline V gives CDR1 SGHNT, CDR2 YYREEE (reference sequence). The CDR3 sequence is 13 residues long. The CDR3 loop is CASSLTGTYEQYF. CDR3 bases: TGTGCCAGCAGCTTGACAGGAACGTACGAGCAGTACTTC.

The chain joins TRBV7-2 to TRBJ2-4; 7 bases match TRBD2. Germline loops: CDR1 SGHTA, CDR2 FQGNSA. The ends lost 5 bases at V and 0 bases at J; junction bases unmatched: 10. This CDR3 is 17 amino acids long. CDR3 residues: CASSVGGSSLAKNIQYF. As DNA, the CDR3 is TGTGCCAGCAGCGTCGGCGGGAGCTCCCTAGCCAAAAACATTCAGTACTTC.

The CDR3 bases are TGTGCCAGCAGCACCGCTGGAGGGGCCCAATATTTT. Protein sequence: CASSTAGGAQYF. The chain couples TRBV5-4 to TRBJ1-3; possibly TRBD1 for D (5 bases). This CDR3 comprises 12 residues. Trimming removed 4 bases at V and 15 bases at J, with 17 bases between. Germline values: CDR1 SGHNT, CDR2 YYREEE (reference sequence).

The gene calls are TRBV7-7 and TRBJ2-6; D ambiguous. The CDR3 runs to 13 residues. Germline values: CDR1 SSHAT, CDR2 FNYEAQ (reference sequence). Trimming cost V 2 bases and J 2 bases, with 1 base left between them. CDR3 DNA sequence: TGTGCCAGCAGCTTACCTGGGGCCAACGTCCTGACTTTC. Amino acids: CASSLPGANVLTF.

This clone came up a few times. The rearrangement joins TRBV9 to TRBJ1-4, with D possibly being TRBD1 (5 bases). V was cut by 0 bases and J by 5 bases, with 23 bases left in between. The CDR3 is 19 amino acids. Germline CDR1 and CDR2: SGDLS and YYNGEE. CDR3: CASSVGSGHPRLPNEKLFF. As DNA, the CDR3 is TGTGCCAGCAGCGTAGGATCGGGGCACCCGCGACTCCCCAATGAAAAACTGTTTTTT.